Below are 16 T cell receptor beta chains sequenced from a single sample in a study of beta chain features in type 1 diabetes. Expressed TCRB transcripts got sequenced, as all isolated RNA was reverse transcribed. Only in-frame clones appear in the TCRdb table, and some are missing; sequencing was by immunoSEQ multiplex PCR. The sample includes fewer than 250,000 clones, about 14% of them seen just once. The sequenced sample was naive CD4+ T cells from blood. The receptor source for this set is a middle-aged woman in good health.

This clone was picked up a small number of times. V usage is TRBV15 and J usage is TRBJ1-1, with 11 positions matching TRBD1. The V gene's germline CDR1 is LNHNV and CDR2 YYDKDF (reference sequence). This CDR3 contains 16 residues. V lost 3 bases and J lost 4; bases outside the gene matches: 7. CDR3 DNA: TGTGCCACCAGCAGGGCAGGGACAGGGGGATTCACTGAAGCTTTCTTT. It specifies CATSRAGTGGFTEAFF. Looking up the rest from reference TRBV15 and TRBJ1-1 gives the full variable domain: DAMVIQNPRYQVTQFGKPVTLSCSQTLNHNVMYWYQQKSSQAPKLLFHYYDKDFNNEADTPDNFQSRRPNTSFCFLDIRSPGLGDTAMYLCATSRAGTGGFTEAFFGQGTRLTVV.

The CDR3 here is CASSFRQSYNEQFF. CDR3 nucleotide sequence: TGTGCCAGCAGCTTTCGACAGTCCTACAATGAGCAGTTCTTC. The chain uses TRBV7-9 and TRBJ2-1; weak D call: TRBD1 (5 bases). V was clipped by 3 bases and J by 1 base, with 7 bases between them. CDR3 size: 14 residues. In germline, CDR1 is SEHNR, CDR2 FQNEAQ (reference sequence). Together with reference TRBV7-9 and TRBJ2-1, the CDR3 gives the full variable domain: DTGVSQNPRHKITKRGQNVTFRCDPISEHNRLYWYRQTLGQGPEFLTYFQNEAQLEKSRLLSDRFSAERPKGSFSTLEIQRTEQGDSAMYLCASSFRQSYNEQFFGPGTRLTVL.

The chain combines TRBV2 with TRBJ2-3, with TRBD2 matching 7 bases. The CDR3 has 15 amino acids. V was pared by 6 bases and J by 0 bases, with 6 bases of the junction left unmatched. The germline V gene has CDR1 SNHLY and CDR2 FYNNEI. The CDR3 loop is CASRGGTQSTDTQYF. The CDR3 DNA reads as TGTGCCAGCAGGGGAGGGACGCAAAGCACAGATACGCAGTATTTT.

CDR3 sequence (DNA): TGCAGCGTGAAGACAGGCGGGGGGTTCTCTGGGGCCAACGTCCTGACTTTC. It codes for CSVKTGGGFSGANVLTF. The chain combines TRBV29-1 with TRBJ2-6; 8 bases are a match to TRBD2. There are 17 residues in the CDR3. Trimming at V came to 6 bases and at J to 0 bases, leaving 10 bases not matched to a gene. CDR1 and CDR2 from the germline V gene are SQVTM and ANQGSEA.

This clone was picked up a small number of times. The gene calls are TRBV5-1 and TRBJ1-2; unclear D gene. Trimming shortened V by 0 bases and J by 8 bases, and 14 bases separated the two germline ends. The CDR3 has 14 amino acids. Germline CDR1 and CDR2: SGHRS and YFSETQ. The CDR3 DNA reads TGCGCCAGCAGCTTGGCAGGATATACGGGGGGCTACACCTTC. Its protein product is CASSLAGYTGGYTF.

CDR3 residues: CASSQVGSGDTEAFF. The CDR3 DNA follows: TGCGCCAGCAGCCAAGTAGGGTCGGGGGACACTGAAGCTTTCTTT. This rearrangement joins TRBV4-1 to TRBJ1-1; a weak D match, TRBD1 (5 bases). The CDR3 sequence is 15 residues long. The germline V gene has CDR1 MGHRA and CDR2 YSYEKL. With 1 base removed from V and 3 bases from J, the gap between germline ends came to 12 bases.

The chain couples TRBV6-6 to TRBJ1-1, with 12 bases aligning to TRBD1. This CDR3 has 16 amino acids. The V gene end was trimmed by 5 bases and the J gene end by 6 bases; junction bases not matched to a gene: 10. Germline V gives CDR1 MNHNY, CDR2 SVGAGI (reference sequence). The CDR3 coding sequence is TGTGCCAGCAGTCTGGGACAGGGGGCTTATAGCCCTGAAGCTTTCTTT. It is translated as CASSLGQGAYSPEAFF.

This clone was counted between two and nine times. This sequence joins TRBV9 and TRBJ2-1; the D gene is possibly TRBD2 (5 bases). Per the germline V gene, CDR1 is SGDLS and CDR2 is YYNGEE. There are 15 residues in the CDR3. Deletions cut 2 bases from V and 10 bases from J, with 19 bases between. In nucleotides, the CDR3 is TGTGCCAGCAGCGTTCCTAGCTTAGGACCCATGGAGCAGTTCTTC. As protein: CASSVPSLGPMEQFF. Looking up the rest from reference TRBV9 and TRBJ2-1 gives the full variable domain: DSGVTQTPKHLITATGQRVTLRCSPRSGDLSVYWYQQSLDQGLQFLIQYYNGEERAKGNILERFSAQQFPDLHSELNLSSLELGDSALYFCASSVPSLGPMEQFFGPGTRLTVL.

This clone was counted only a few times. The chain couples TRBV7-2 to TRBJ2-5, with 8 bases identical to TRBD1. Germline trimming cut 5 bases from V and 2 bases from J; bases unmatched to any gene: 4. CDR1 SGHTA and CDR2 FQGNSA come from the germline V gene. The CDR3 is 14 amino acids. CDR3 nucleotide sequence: TGTGCCAGCAGCACCTGGACAGGGCAAGAGACCCAGTACTTC. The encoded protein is CASSTWTGQETQYF.

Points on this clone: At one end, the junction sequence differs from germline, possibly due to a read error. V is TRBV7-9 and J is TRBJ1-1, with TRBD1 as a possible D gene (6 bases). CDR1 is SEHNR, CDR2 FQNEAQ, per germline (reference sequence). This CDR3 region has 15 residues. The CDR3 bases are TGTGCCAGCAGCCTAGCTGGGGGGGCGACCACTGAAGCTTTCTTT. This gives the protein CASSLAGGATTEAFF.

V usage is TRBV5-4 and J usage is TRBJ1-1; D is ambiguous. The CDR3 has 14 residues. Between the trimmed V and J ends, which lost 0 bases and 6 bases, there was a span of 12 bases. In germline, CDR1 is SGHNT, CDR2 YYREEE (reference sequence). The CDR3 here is CASSLAFRDPEAFF. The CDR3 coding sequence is TGTGCCAGCAGCTTGGCCTTTCGGGATCCTGAAGCTTTCTTT.

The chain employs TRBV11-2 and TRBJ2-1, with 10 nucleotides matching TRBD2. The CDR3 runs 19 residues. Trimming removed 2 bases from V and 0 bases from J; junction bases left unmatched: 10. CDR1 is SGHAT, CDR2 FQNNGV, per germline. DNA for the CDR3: TGTGCCAGCAGCTTAAATAGCGGGGGGCCTACGGGCTCCTACAATGAGCAGTTCTTC. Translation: CASSLNSGGPTGSYNEQFF.

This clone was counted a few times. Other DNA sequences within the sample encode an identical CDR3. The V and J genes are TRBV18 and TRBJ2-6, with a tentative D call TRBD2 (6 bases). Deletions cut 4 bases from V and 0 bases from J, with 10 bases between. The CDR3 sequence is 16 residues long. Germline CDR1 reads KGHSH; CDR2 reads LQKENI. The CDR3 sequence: CASSRDSSSGANVLTF. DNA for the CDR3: TGTGCCAGCTCACGGGACTCCAGCTCTGGGGCCAACGTCCTGACTTTC.

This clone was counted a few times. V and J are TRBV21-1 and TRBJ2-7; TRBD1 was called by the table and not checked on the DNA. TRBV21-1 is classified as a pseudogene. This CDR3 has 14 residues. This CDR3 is CASSLSEGAEEQYF. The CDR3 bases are TGTGCCAGCAGCCTCTCGGAAGGGGCGGAAGAGCAGTACTTC.

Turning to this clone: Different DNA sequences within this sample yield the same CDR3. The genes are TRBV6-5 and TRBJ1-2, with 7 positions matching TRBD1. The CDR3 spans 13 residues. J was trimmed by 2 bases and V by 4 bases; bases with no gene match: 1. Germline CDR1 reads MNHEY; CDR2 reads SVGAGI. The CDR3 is CASSLTGNYGYTF. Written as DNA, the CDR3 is TGTGCCAGCAGTTTGACAGGGAACTATGGCTACACCTTC.

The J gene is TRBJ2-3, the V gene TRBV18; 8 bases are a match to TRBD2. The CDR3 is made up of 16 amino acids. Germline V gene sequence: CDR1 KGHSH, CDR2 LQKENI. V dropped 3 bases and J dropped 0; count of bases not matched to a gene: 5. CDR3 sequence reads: CASSPSLAGSTDTQYF. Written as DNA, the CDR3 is TGTGCCAGCTCACCTTCTTTAGCGGGAAGCACAGATACGCAGTATTTT.